The present T cell receptor (beta chain) was sequenced within a study of T cells expressing NK-cell markers. Across the whole study: It was from sorted CD3+CD56+NKG2C+, CD3+CD56+NKG2C- and CD3+CD56-NKG2C+ T cells that TCR beta repertoires came.

No DNA is given; TCRdb re-called the 5' RACE reads and lists each CDR3 protein once. In all, the sample yields some 280,000 distinct CDR3 sequences. Sequences were obtained from blood T cells: a sorted CD56 or NKG2C T cell subset, CD4+ or CD8+ T cells, or bulk PBMC T cells (not recorded which). This clonotype was obtained from a man aged 18 to 29 in good health.

CDR3 protein: CASSLKLAGGYEQYF. The V call is TRBV12-3 or TRBV12-4, the J call TRBJ2-7; TCRdb reports TRBD2, a call that lacks DNA to check it against. This CDR3 is built from 15 residues.